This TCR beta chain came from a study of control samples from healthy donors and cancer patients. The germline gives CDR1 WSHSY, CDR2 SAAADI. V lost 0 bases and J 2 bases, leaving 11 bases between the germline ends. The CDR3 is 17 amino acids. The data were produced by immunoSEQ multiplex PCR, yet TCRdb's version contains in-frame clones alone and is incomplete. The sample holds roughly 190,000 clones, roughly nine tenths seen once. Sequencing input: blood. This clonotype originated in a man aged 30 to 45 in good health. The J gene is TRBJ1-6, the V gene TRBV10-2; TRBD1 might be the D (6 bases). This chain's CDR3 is CASSESPRGTYNSPLHF. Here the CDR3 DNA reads TGCGCCAGCAGTGAGTCGCCCAGGGGAACCTATAATTCACCCCTCCACTTT.